A single sample is the source of the 27 T cell receptor beta chains below, sequenced in a study of CD8+CD57+ T cells in acquired aplastic anemia. Flow cytometry had shown expanded CD8+CD57+ cells in the patients chosen for sequencing. Investigators profiled TCR beta VDJ and CDR3 from genomic DNA template. TCRdb ran MiXCR on the reads and lists one entry per CDR3 protein. Here the sample spans around 430,000 distinct CDR3 sequences, roughly 34% being singletons. The sequencing sample was made of sorted CD4+, CD8+, or CD8+CD57+ T cells (not recorded which) from PBMCs. The receptors originated from a human donor with aplastic anemia.

The chain couples TRBV11-2 to TRBJ1-5, with D possibly TRBD1 on 5 matching bases. Germline V gives CDR1 SGHAT, CDR2 FQNNGV. Deletions cut 5 bases from V and 9 bases from J, with 23 bases between. There are 16 residues in the CDR3. The CDR3 DNA is TGTGCCAGCAGCCTGGGACCGGGGGTTGAATCCTGGCCCCAGCATTTT. Translation gives CASSLGPGVESWPQHF.

This clonotype was picked up one time. The chain couples TRBV25-1 to TRBJ2-5, with D maybe TRBD2 (5 bases). V dropped 7 bases and J dropped 1 base, with 10 bases sitting between them. CDR1 and CDR2 from the germline V gene are MGHDK and SYGVNS. The CDR3 runs to 13 residues. CDR3 residues: CASNGEIQETQYF. CDR3 sequence (DNA): TGTGCCAGCAACGGGGAAATCCAAGAGACCCAGTACTTC. Together with reference TRBV25-1 and TRBJ2-5, the CDR3 gives the full variable domain: EADIYQTPRYLVIGTGKKITLECSQTMGHDKMYWYQQDPGMELHLIHYSYGVNSTEKGDLSSESTVSRIRTEHFPLTLESARPSHTSQYLCASNGEIQETQYFGPGTRLLVL.

This sequence joins TRBV9 and TRBJ1-1; D not certain. V shed 8 bases and J shed 4 bases, with 9 bases lying between them. Per the germline V gene, CDR1 is SGDLS and CDR2 is YYNGEE. The CDR3 contains 11 residues. As DNA, the CDR3 is TGTGCCAGTAGAGTGGGCACTGAAGCTTTCTTT. Its translation: CASRVGTEAFF.

This chain uses TRBV11-1 with TRBJ2-3, with 8 bases lining up with TRBD2. This CDR3 comprises 19 residues. Losses at the gene ends were 1 base for V and 0 bases for J; bases not matched to a gene: 12. Germline assignment: CDR1 SGHAT and CDR2 FQDESV (reference sequence). For the CDR3, the DNA is TGTGCCAGCAGCTTAGGGATGTCGGGGGGGACCCCTAGCACAGATACGCAGTATTTT. Translated, it gives CASSLGMSGGTPSTDTQYF.

The V and J genes are TRBV25-1 and TRBJ2-1; 10 bases fit TRBD2. V gave up 7 bases and J gave up 9 bases; unmatched junction bases: 6. The germline gives CDR1 MGHDK, CDR2 SYGVNS. The CDR3 covers 13 residues. CDR3 protein: CASTTGTSAEQFF. The CDR3 region has the DNA TGTGCCAGCACCACCGGGACTAGCGCTGAGCAGTTCTTC.

This clonotype has only a few counts. DNA of the CDR3: TGTGCCAGTAGTCTGGACAGGACCAGTTATGGCTACACCTTC. This translates into CASSLDRTSYGYTF. The rearrangement links TRBV19 to TRBJ1-2; TRBD1 aligns across 7 bases. The V and J ends lost 5 bases and 5 bases, in that order; junction bases with no gene match: 8. The CDR3 covers 14 residues. The V gene's germline CDR1 is LNHDA and CDR2 SQIVND (reference sequence). The full variable domain, completed using reference TRBV19 and TRBJ1-2, is DGGITQSPKYLFRKEGQNVTLSCEQNLNHDAMYWYRQDPGQGLRLIYYSQIVNDFQKGDIAEGYSVSREKKESFPLTVTSAQKNPTAFYLCASSLDRTSYGYTFGSGTRLTVV.

This sequence joins TRBV7-9 and TRBJ2-5, with unresolved D. The V end lost 1 base, the J end lost 0 bases, and 6 bases lay between the germline ends. Germline CDR1 SEHNR, CDR2 FQNEAQ (reference sequence). CDR3 size: 14 residues. The CDR3 reads CASSLDVHQETQYF. CDR3 sequence (DNA): TGTGCCAGCAGCTTAGATGTGCACCAAGAGACCCAGTACTTC. The complete variable domain, with remaining parts taken from reference TRBV7-9 and TRBJ2-5, reads DTGVSQNPRHKITKRGQNVTFRCDPISEHNRLYWYRQTLGQGPEFLTYFQNEAQLEKSRLLSDRFSAERPKGSFSTLEIQRTEQGDSAMYLCASSLDVHQETQYFGPGTRLLVL.

This clonotype turned up a few times. The DNA for the CDR3 is TGTGCCAGCACCGCGGACATAAATCAGCCCCAGCATTTT. It codes for CASTADINQPQHF. The chain couples TRBV6-2 or TRBV6-3 to TRBJ1-5; tentative D call: TRBD1 (5 bases). CDR1 and CDR2 from the germline V gene are MNHEY and SVGEGT. CDR3 size: 13 residues. V shed 7 bases and J shed 4 bases, with 11 bases lying between them.

This clonotype occurred a few times. J is TRBJ2-3 and V is TRBV27; 14 nucleotides align to TRBD2. Per the germline V gene, CDR1 is MNHEY and CDR2 is SMNVEV (reference sequence). Trimming took 5 bases from V and 5 from J; bases not matched to a gene: 6. The CDR3 covers 16 residues. The CDR3 loop is CASSPPGLAGGDTQYF. In nucleotides, the CDR3 is TGTGCCAGCAGTCCCCCCGGACTAGCGGGAGGAGATACGCAGTATTTT.

With regard to this clonotype: A read error may account for a junction end that differs from germline. This rearrangement joins TRBV9 to TRBJ1-2; TRBD1 agrees at 9 bases. The CDR3 contains 14 residues. The V gene's germline CDR1 is SGDLS and CDR2 YYNGEE. The CDR3, as DNA: TGTGCCAGCGGCGTAGATGGGACAGGGAACGGCTACACCTTC. Protein product: CASGVDGTGNGYTF.

There are many counts of this clonotype. The rearrangement links TRBV29-1 to TRBJ1-1; tentatively, D is TRBD1 (5 bases). This CDR3 spans 16 amino acids. Germline loops: CDR1 SQVTM, CDR2 ANQGSEA. V dropped 5 bases and J dropped 4 bases, with 23 bases sitting between them. The CDR3 coding sequence is TGCAGCGTTCGATATTTTTGGTCCCGCGGGGGCACTGAAGCTTTCTTT. This sequence encodes CSVRYFWSRGGTEAFF.

V and J are TRBV24-1 and TRBJ1-2; D gene uncertain. CDR3 length: 12 amino acids. Between the trimmed V and J ends, which lost 4 bases and 4 bases, there was a span of 6 bases. Germline assignment: CDR1 KGHDR and CDR2 SFDVKD. CDR3 protein: CATSDPIYGYTF. CDR3 in DNA: TGTGCCACCAGTGACCCCATCTATGGCTACACCTTC.

There are many counts of this clonotype. The chain carries TRBV19 and TRBJ1-1; D ambiguous. Deletions cut 3 bases from V and 1 base from J, with 9 bases between. This CDR3 contains 14 residues. Germline V gene lookup returns CDR1 LNHDA and CDR2 SQIVND (reference sequence). DNA for the CDR3: TGTGCCAGTAGTATCGGGCAGAGGAACACTGAAGCTTTCTTT. It encodes CASSIGQRNTEAFF.

This clonotype was detected many times. V usage is TRBV4-3 and J usage is TRBJ2-3; tentative D call: TRBD1 (6 bases). CDR1 LGHNA and CDR2 YSLEER come from the germline V gene. This CDR3 has 13 amino acids. V was trimmed by 4 bases and J by 4 bases, leaving 9 bases between them. CDR3 sequence (DNA): TGCGCCAGCAGCCGAGAGGGGGCAGATACGCAGTATTTT. Protein: CASSREGADTQYF.

This clonotype was seen a handful of times. The chain has TRBV2 and TRBJ1-1; D gene ambiguous. The V end was cut by 2 bases, the J end by 1 base, with 11 bases between. This CDR3 spans 15 amino acids. Germline CDR1 and CDR2: SNHLY and FYNNEI. The CDR3 region has the DNA TGTGCCAGCAGTGAAAGGGCAGCCACGAACACTGAAGCTTTCTTT. Residues: CASSERAATNTEAFF.

As to this clonotype: A clone one base away is much larger, so this may be a read error. This chain uses TRBV4-3 with TRBJ2-7; 9 nucleotides match TRBD1. The CDR3 sequence is 13 residues long. In germline, CDR1 is LGHNA, CDR2 YSLEER. CDR3 DNA sequence: TGCGCCAGCAGCCATGACAGGGGGAACGAGCGGTACTTC. This translates into CASSHDRGNERYF.

This clonotype was detected ten times or more. V gene TRBV4-2 combines with J gene TRBJ1-2, with a possible D match to TRBD1 (5 bases). This CDR3 contains 13 residues. In germline, CDR1 is LGHNA, CDR2 YNFKEQ. The ends were cut back, 0 bases at V and 8 bases at J, with 10 bases in the middle. DNA for the CDR3: TGTGCCAGCAGCCAAGATCTGAGGGGAGGCTACACCTTC. It encodes CASSQDLRGGYTF.

This clonotype was found a few times. This rearrangement joins TRBV20-1 to TRBJ1-4; no clear D. Trimming removed 6 bases from V and 4 bases from J, with 15 bases in between. Per the germline V gene, CDR1 is DFQATT and CDR2 is SNEGSKA (reference sequence). The CDR3 contains 14 residues. CDR3 DNA sequence: TGCAGTGCCTCTCAGGCAGACGGTAATGAAAAACTGTTTTTT. Translated: CSASQADGNEKLFF.

This clonotype appeared many times. This chain joins TRBV19 and TRBJ2-7; 8 bases fit TRBD1. This CDR3 comprises 15 residues. V lost 5 bases to trimming and J lost 7 bases; unmatched junction nucleotides: 13. CDR1 is LNHDA, CDR2 SQIVND, per germline (reference sequence). CDR3 nucleotides: TGTGCCAGTAGTGCGCGGACAGGGATGGTAAGGGAGCAGTACTTC. Its translation: CASSARTGMVREQYF.

This clonotype was seen only a few times. The chain has TRBV5-1 and TRBJ2-6; D may be TRBD1 or TRBD2 (5 bases each). Germline-derived CDR1 and CDR2 are SGHRS and YFSETQ. Deletions cut 4 bases from V and 11 bases from J, with 13 bases between. CDR3 length equals 13 residues. This CDR3 reads CASSLRDGDVLTF. CDR3 coding DNA: TGCGCCAGCAGCCTCCGGGACGGGGACGTCCTGACTTTC.

This clonotype has only a few counts. The CDR3 DNA reads as TGTGCCAGCAATCAAGGGGGCCCCCTTGGTGAAGCTTTCTTT. Translation gives CASNQGGPLGEAFF. J is TRBJ1-1 and V is TRBV6-1; TRBD1 matches at 7 bases. This CDR3 spans 14 amino acids. Germline CDR1 is MNHNS and CDR2 is SASEGT. V was clipped by 7 bases and J by 7 bases; unmatched bases: 12.

This clonotype has ten or more counts. This sequence joins TRBV29-1 and TRBJ2-7, with a tentative D call TRBD2 (7 bases). V was cut by 6 bases and J by 5 bases, with 11 bases left in between. The germline V gene has CDR1 SQVTM and CDR2 ANQGSEA. The CDR3 has 11 amino acids. CDR3 amino acids: CSVTGGHEQYF. The CDR3 DNA follows: TGCAGCGTGACGGGGGGCCACGAGCAGTACTTC.

This clonotype turned up a few times. The V call is TRBV10-3, the J call TRBJ1-2, with D perhaps TRBD1 (6 bases). The CDR3 sequence is 15 residues long. V shed 10 bases and J shed 3 bases, with 21 bases lying between them. The germline CDR1 and CDR2 sequences are ENHRY and SYGVKD. The CDR3, as DNA: TGTGCCAGCAGGGCGAAGAAGGGGGGGGACTATGGCTACACCTTC. This sequence encodes CASRAKKGGDYGYTF.

This clonotype was observed many times. The rearrangement joins TRBV2 to TRBJ2-7; TRBD2 agrees at 10 bases. The V and J ends lost 4 bases and 2 bases, in that order; junction bases with no gene match: 2. The CDR3 spans 14 residues. Germline lookup yields CDR1 SNHLY and CDR2 FYNNEI. This CDR3 reads CASSGTSGTYEQYF. CDR3 coding DNA: TGTGCCAGCAGTGGGACTAGCGGAACCTACGAGCAGTACTTC.

This clonotype was counted a few times. The genes are TRBV19 and TRBJ1-1; D is possibly TRBD1 (6 bases). Per germline, CDR1 LNHDA and CDR2 SQIVND (reference sequence). This CDR3 is 16 amino acids long. The V end lost 6 bases, the J end lost 1 base, and 18 bases lay between the germline ends. CDR3 in DNA: TGTGCCAGTAGCCTCCGAGCCGGACAGAGGAACACTGAAGCTTTCTTT. Protein: CASSLRAGQRNTEAFF. The variable domain in full, completed from reference TRBV19 and TRBJ1-1, reads DGGITQSPKYLFRKEGQNVTLSCEQNLNHDAMYWYRQDPGQGLRLIYYSQIVNDFQKGDIAEGYSVSREKKESFPLTVTSAQKNPTAFYLCASSLRAGQRNTEAFFGQGTRLTVV.

The chain recombines TRBV2 with TRBJ1-6; a weak D match, TRBD1 (5 bases). The CDR3 totals 15 residues. V was trimmed by 9 bases and J by 5 bases, leaving 17 bases between them. The V gene's germline CDR1 is SNHLY and CDR2 FYNNEI. The CDR3 region is CARRQVTANNSPLHF. In DNA form, the CDR3 reads TGTGCCAGGCGCCAGGTGACAGCGAATAATTCACCCCTCCACTTT.

This clonotype showed up many times. The rearrangement uses TRBV29-1 and TRBJ2-1, with 9 bases lining up with TRBD1. J gave up 7 bases and V 6 bases, and 13 bases lay outside the gene matches. The germline V gene encodes CDR1 SQVTM and CDR2 ANQGSEA. This CDR3 is built from 15 residues. This chain's CDR3 is CSVDLRDRASNEQFF. DNA for the CDR3: TGCAGCGTCGACCTACGGGACAGGGCGAGTAATGAGCAGTTCTTC.